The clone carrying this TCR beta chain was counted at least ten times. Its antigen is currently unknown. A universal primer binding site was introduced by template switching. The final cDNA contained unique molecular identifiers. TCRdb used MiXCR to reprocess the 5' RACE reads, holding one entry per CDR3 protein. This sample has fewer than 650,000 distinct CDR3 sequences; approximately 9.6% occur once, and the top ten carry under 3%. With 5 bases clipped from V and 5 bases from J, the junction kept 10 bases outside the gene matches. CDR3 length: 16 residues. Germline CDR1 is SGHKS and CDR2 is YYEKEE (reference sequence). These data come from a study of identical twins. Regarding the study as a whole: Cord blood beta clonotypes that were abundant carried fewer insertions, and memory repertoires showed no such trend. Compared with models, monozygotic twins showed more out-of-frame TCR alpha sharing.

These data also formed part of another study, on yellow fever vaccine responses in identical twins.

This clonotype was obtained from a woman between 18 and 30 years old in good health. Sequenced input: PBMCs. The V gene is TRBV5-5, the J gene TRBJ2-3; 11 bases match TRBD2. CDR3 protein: CASSALAGALEDTQYF. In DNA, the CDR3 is TGTGCCAGCAGTGCACTAGCGGGAGCTCTGGAAGATACGCAGTATTTT. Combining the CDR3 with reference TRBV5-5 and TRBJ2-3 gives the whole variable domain DAGVTQSPTHLIKTRGQQVTLRCSPISGHKSVSWYQQVLGQGPQFIFQYYEKEERGRGNFPDRFSARQFPNYSSELNVNALLLGDSALYLCASSALAGALEDTQYFGPGTRLTVL.